The sequence of this T cell receptor (beta chain) was determined in a study of cytomegalovirus exposure and HLA in healthy donors. Findings of the study overall: Testing in vitro showed a few CMV-associated chains specific for CMV antigens.

Donors were drawn from the roughly 110-subject validation cohort, separate from the approximately 680-subject first cohort. Only in-frame clones appear in the TCRdb table, and some are missing; sequencing was by immunoSEQ multiplex PCR. The table has some 130,000 clones, around nine tenths seen once. As regards this clone: Its antigen remains unidentified.

The ends were cut back, 2 bases at V and 9 bases at J, with 14 bases in the middle. In germline, CDR1 is GTSNPN, CDR2 SVGIG (reference sequence). The CDR3 covers 13 residues. Sequencing used PBMCs. The chain uses TRBV30 and TRBJ2-1; tentative D call: TRBD2 (5 bases). The sequence was obtained from a man aged 25 to 45 in good health and CMV-seronegative. This chain's CDR3 is CAWSSDSWSEQFF. In DNA form, the CDR3 reads TGTGCCTGGAGTTCGGACTCCTGGAGTGAGCAGTTCTTC.